This T cell receptor beta chain is drawn from a study of T cell responses to AZD1222 COVID-19 vaccine. V was trimmed by 1 base and J by 7 bases, leaving 16 bases between them. The CDR3 length is 15 residues. Per the germline V gene, CDR1 is MNHNS and CDR2 is SASEGT. The assay was immunoSEQ multiplex PCR, and TCRdb's table has in-frame clones only and misses some. The table has about 160,000 clones, roughly nine tenths seen once. The sequence came from an adult in good health. The material was peripheral blood, obtained on day 0 of AZD1222 vaccination. The chain employs TRBV6-1 and TRBJ1-2; D is unclear. The chain's CDR3 is CASSEGAGSRGGYTF. The CDR3 nucleotides read TGTGCCAGCAGTGAAGGGGCCGGGAGCCGAGGTGGCTACACCTTC.